This T cell receptor beta chain was retrieved from a study of cytomegalovirus exposure and HLA in healthy donors. The study, taken as a whole, reports: While the bulk of TCR sequences proved rare, some public TCRs turned up in many donors. In vitro, three CMV-associated chains proved specific for CMV antigens.

PCR employed 60 Vbeta and 13 Jbeta primers. Data came from immunoSEQ multiplex PCR; TCRdb stores just in-frame clones and leaves some out. This table holds around 74,000 clones, around three quarters found once. Donors counted as nominally healthy when sampled, yet unrecorded immune exposures were likely. As to this clone: Its antigen is unknown.

Source material: PBMCs. The source of this sequence is a man aged 35 to 55 in good health and CMV-seronegative.

As DNA, the CDR3 is TGTGCCAGCAGCCCGCGGACAGGGGATCTCGGTACTGAAGCTTTCTTT. It encodes CASSPRTGDLGTEAFF. J is TRBJ1-1 and V is TRBV7-8, with 9 bases aligning to TRBD1. The trim removed 5 bases at V and 5 bases at J, leaving 12 bases unmatched. CDR1 and CDR2 from the germline V gene are SGHVS and FQNEAQ. The CDR3 length is 16 residues. The full variable domain, with the rest looked up from reference TRBV7-8 and TRBJ1-1, is GAGVSQSPRYKVAKRGQDVALRCDPISGHVSLFWYQQALGQGPEFLTYFQNEAQLDKSGLPSDRFFAERPEGSVSTLKIQRTQQEDSAVYLCASSPRTGDLGTEAFFGQGTRLTVV.